These 10 T cell receptor beta chains originate from one sample sequenced in a study of T cell responses to AZD1222 COVID-19 vaccine (dated by TCRdb to the early 2020s). The time point label on this specimen signifies: about 28 days (+/-7) after the second vaccine dose. Preparation of the library involved the immunoSEQ multiplex PCR assay. TCRdb mirrors the immuneACCESS table, restricted to in-frame sequences. Some clones are absent from its copies; in checked studies, under half trace to an unresolved V gene, and the reason for the others is unknown. Across this sample there are roughly 100,000 clones, with about 90% seen only once. The ten largest clones add up to 10% to 13% of the sample. The sample was peripheral blood, taken 28 days after the second AZD1222 dose. All receptors derive from an adult who received the AZD1222 COVID-19 vaccine.

V and J are TRBV19 and TRBJ1-1; possibly TRBD1 for D (6 bases). The germline gives CDR1 LNHDA, CDR2 SQIVND (reference sequence). V lost 6 bases, J lost 4 bases, and 18 bases lay in between. The CDR3 length is 15 residues. DNA of the CDR3: TGTGCCAGTAGAAAGGGGGGGGGCAGTAGCACTGAAGCTTTCTTT. It is translated as CASRKGGGSSTEAFF.

The V and J genes are TRBV15 and TRBJ1-2; 8 bases map to TRBD1. The CDR3 is 14 residues long. Per the germline V gene, CDR1 is LNHNV and CDR2 is YYDKDF (reference sequence). The trim removed 6 bases at V and 3 bases at J, leaving 6 bases unmatched. DNA of the CDR3: TGTGCCACCAGGGAGACAGGGGTGGACTATGGCTACACCTTC. It codes for CATRETGVDYGYTF.

The V call is TRBV7-2, the J call TRBJ2-7, with no clear D. The V and J ends lost 1 base and 8 bases respectively, with 15 bases between them. The CDR3 runs to 14 residues. Germline V lookup: CDR1 SGHTA, CDR2 FQGNSA. CDR3 nucleotide sequence: TGTGCCAGCAGCTTAGATGCAGGATCTACGCAGCAGTACTTC. It encodes CASSLDAGSTQQYF.

The V call is TRBV29-1, the J call TRBJ2-1; D possibly matches TRBD1 or TRBD2 (6 bases each). Trimming stripped 4 bases from V and 7 bases from J, with 17 bases between. CDR3 length: 14 amino acids. CDR1 is SQVTM, CDR2 ANQGSEA, per germline. The CDR3 is CSVVMWGATNEQFF. The CDR3 DNA follows: TGCAGCGTTGTTATGTGGGGGGCCACAAATGAGCAGTTCTTC.

This chain links TRBV7-2 with TRBJ1-2, with 11 bases aligning to TRBD1. Trimming cost V 5 bases and J 5 bases; bases outside gene matches: 10. Germline V lookup: CDR1 SGHTA, CDR2 FQGNSA. This CDR3 is 16 amino acids long. Here the CDR3 reads CASSRTGTGGNYGYTF. The CDR3, as DNA: TGTGCCAGCAGCCGTACCGGGACAGGGGGGAATTATGGCTACACCTTC.

The chain couples TRBV12-5 to TRBJ1-5, with 8 nucleotides matching TRBD1. The trim removed 6 bases at V and 7 bases at J, leaving 8 bases unmatched. The germline V gene encodes CDR1 LGHNT and CDR2 FRNRAP. This CDR3 region has 14 residues. CDR3 loop: CASGPGQGQQPQHF. DNA of the CDR3: TGTGCTAGTGGCCCCGGACAGGGTCAACAGCCCCAGCATTTT.

V is TRBV19 and J is TRBJ1-5, with 8 bases aligning to TRBD1. Germline trimming cut 5 bases from V and 2 bases from J; bases unmatched to any gene: 2. The germline CDR1 and CDR2 sequences are LNHDA and SQIVND (reference sequence). The CDR3 has 14 amino acids. The DNA for the CDR3 is TGTGCCAGTAGTTTACAGGGGGGCAATCAGCCCCAGCATTTT. Encoded protein: CASSLQGGNQPQHF.

The CDR3 nucleotides are TGTGCCAGCAGCCGGGACAGGGCCACCGGGGAGCTGTTTTTT. Translation: CASSRDRATGELFF. This rearrangement joins TRBV2 to TRBJ2-2; TRBD1 aligns across 9 bases. From germline, CDR1 is SNHLY and CDR2 FYNNEI. With V trimmed by 6 bases and J by 4 bases, 3 bases remained unmatched. CDR3 length: 14 amino acids.

The chain links TRBV13 to TRBJ2-5; either TRBD1 or TRBD2 may supply D (6 bases each). Trimming removed 5 bases at V and 6 bases at J, with 16 bases between. The CDR3 extends over 14 amino acids. Germline V gene sequence: CDR1 PRHDT, CDR2 FYEKMQ (reference sequence). The CDR3 region has the DNA TGTGCCAGCAGCCTCCGGGGGCCAGAAAAGACCCAGTACTTC. Protein: CASSLRGPEKTQYF.

The rearrangement uses TRBV6-5 and TRBJ1-1, with D possibly matching TRBD1 (6 bases). Germline V CDR1 and CDR2: MNHEY, SVGAGI. The CDR3 runs to 14 residues. The V end lost 7 bases, the J end lost 4 bases, and 16 bases lay between the germline ends. The CDR3 spells CASTPPGAGTEAFF. DNA for the CDR3: TGTGCCAGCACCCCCCCGGGGGCTGGCACTGAAGCTTTCTTT.